This record concerns one T cell receptor (beta chain) sequence. These data come from a study of blood T cell repertoires in COVID-19. Study context: Specimens from acute and convalescent COVID-19 originated in the United States, Italy and Spain. The cDNA or gDNA used as material had been derived from T cells, B-cell-depleted T cells, or PBMCs.

In the original workflow: Amplification of reference gene primers was used by the study to estimate nucleated cell counts. Some clones are missing from TCRdb's copy, which holds only in-frame ones; the method was immunoSEQ multiplex PCR. That table supplies the V and J calls and clone size; D and trimming were determined from the DNA. This repertoire shows more than 250,000 clones, 83% found once; its top ten account for 3.5% to 5.5%. The J segment lost 7 bases and the V segment lost 1 base, leaving 8 bases of the junction unmatched. The CDR3 contains 15 residues. Germline V gene lookup returns CDR1 SGHTS and CDR2 YDEGEE.

The chain carries TRBV5-8 and TRBJ2-1; the match to TRBD2 covers 7 bases. The TCR originated in a man in his 60s who had recovered from COVID-19. Sequenced material: peripheral blood. CDR3 nucleotides: TGTGCCAGCAGCTTGTACGGGAGGCCGGGAAATGAGCAGTTCTTC. It specifies CASSLYGRPGNEQFF.